This TCR beta chain is from a study of T-cell memory formation after mild COVID-19. The study's findings and limits: Some clones that responded turned up in pre-infection memory, which suggests that cross-reactive memory joined in.

TCRdb processed the 5' RACE reads anew with MiXCR; each CDR3 protein has one entry. The sample holds about 440,000 distinct CDR3 sequences; 20% are singletons and the top ten take roughly 8%. Trimming pared 2 bases from V and 1 base from J, leaving 8 bases between. The germline gives CDR1 MNHEY, CDR2 SMNVEV (reference sequence). There are 14 residues in the CDR3. This clonotype was counted between two and nine times. Its antigen is as yet unknown. The receptor's source is an adult woman who had mild COVID-19 (a few samples of this study predate the infection). Cell type and time point are not known. The specimen sequenced was PBMCs or a T cell subset sorted from them (not recorded which). The rearrangement links TRBV27 to TRBJ2-5, with a weak D call TRBD2 (5 bases). DNA for the CDR3: TGTGCCAGCAGTTTACGGGGATTCCAAGAGACCCAGTACTTC. It codes for CASSLRGFQETQYF.